Shown below are 31 T cell receptor beta chains from a single sample sequenced in a study of blood T cell repertoires in COVID-19. Here immunoSEQ multiplex PCR was the method, and the copy in TCRdb shows in-frame clones only, minus some. This repertoire shows hundreds of thousands of clones, more than 80% found once; its top ten account for 0.95% to 1.5%. Sequencing was carried out using peripheral blood. The receptors here all came from a middle-aged man with acute or convalescent COVID-19.

V is TRBV4-2 and J is TRBJ1-2; D may be TRBD1 (5 bases). Trimming removed 6 bases from V and 1 base from J, with 21 bases in between. Germline V gives CDR1 LGHNA, CDR2 YNFKEQ. CDR3 length: 17 amino acids. CDR3 residues: CASSTRTGDSFNYGYTF. The CDR3 coding sequence is TGTGCCAGCAGTACCCGGACGGGGGATTCCTTTAACTATGGCTACACCTTC.

This clone is a singleton in its sample. This chain connects TRBV12-3 or TRBV12-4 to TRBJ1-2; D uncertain. The ends were cut back, 7 bases at V and 8 bases at J, with 17 bases in the middle. This CDR3 region has 13 residues. This CDR3 reads CASTFYSWNGYTF. CDR3 bases: TGTGCCAGCACCTTTTACAGCTGGAACGGCTACACCTTC.

Points on this clone: The sample has other DNA sequences that encode this CDR3 too. V usage is TRBV7-2 and J usage is TRBJ2-3, with 11 bases lining up with TRBD1. V was pared by 3 bases and J by 3 bases, with 2 bases of the junction left unmatched. This CDR3 region has 15 residues. Germline V CDR1 and CDR2: SGHTA, FQGNSA. The DNA of the CDR3 is TGTGCCAGCAGCTTGGACAGGGGGCTGACAGATACGCAGTATTTT. Protein: CASSLDRGLTDTQYF.

The chain uses TRBV13 and TRBJ2-5; 7 bases fit TRBD2. V shed 4 bases, J shed 5 bases, and the junction held 13 bases outside the gene matches. This CDR3 is built from 16 residues. Germline loops: CDR1 PRHDT, CDR2 FYEKMQ (reference sequence). The CDR3 spells CASSSGLTRRGETQYF. The CDR3 DNA is TGTGCCAGCAGCTCGGGACTAACTCGGAGAGGGGAGACCCAGTACTTC.

The chain combines TRBV27 with TRBJ1-2, with a possible D match to TRBD1 (6 bases). The CDR3 extends over 14 amino acids. The ends were cut back, 5 bases at V and 1 base at J, with 11 bases in the middle. Germline CDR1 MNHEY, CDR2 SMNVEV (reference sequence). CDR3 in amino acids: CASSPRTDNYGYTF. The CDR3 bases are TGTGCCAGCAGTCCCCGGACAGATAACTATGGCTACACCTTC.

The chain joins TRBV7-8 to TRBJ1-5, with D uncertain. Germline assignment: CDR1 SGHVS and CDR2 FQNEAQ. The CDR3 covers 17 residues. V lost 0 bases and J 4 bases, leaving 16 bases between the germline ends. CDR3 sequence reads: CASSLASIARLNQPQHF. In nucleotides, the CDR3 is TGTGCCAGCAGCTTAGCGTCGATAGCCAGATTGAATCAGCCCCAGCATTTT.

The V and J genes are TRBV2 and TRBJ2-7, with 9 positions matching TRBD1. The V segment lost 10 bases and the J segment 2 bases; nucleotides outside the gene matches: 18. CDR1 is SNHLY, CDR2 FYNNEI, per germline. CDR3 length equals 17 residues. The CDR3 coding sequence is TGTGCCACCCGGGGGATTTTACAGGGGGCGAACCCCTACGAGCAGTACTTC. Amino acids: CATRGILQGANPYEQYF.

V and J are TRBV4-1 and TRBJ2-5; weak D call: TRBD2 (5 bases). The CDR3 length is 14 residues. CDR1 and CDR2 from the germline V gene are MGHRA and YSYEKL. The V gene lost 3 bases and the J gene lost 2 bases, with 10 bases spanning the gap. Here the CDR3 DNA reads TGCGCCAGCAGCCACCCGGGGAAGCAAGAGACCCAGTACTTC. Residues: CASSHPGKQETQYF.

This rearrangement joins TRBV7-9 to TRBJ1-4; 7 nucleotides align to TRBD1. The V segment lost 6 bases and the J segment 3 bases; nucleotides outside the gene matches: 7. The CDR3 is made up of 15 amino acids. Germline V CDR1 and CDR2: SEHNR, FQNEAQ (reference sequence). CDR3 coding DNA: TGTGCCAGCAGAGATACAGGGGCGGCTAATGAAAAACTGTTTTTT. Translating it yields CASRDTGAANEKLFF.

This rearrangement joins TRBV25-1 to TRBJ1-3; unclear D gene. This CDR3 has 13 amino acids. Germline lookup yields CDR1 MGHDK and CDR2 SYGVNS. V dropped 7 bases and J dropped 0 bases, with 7 bases sitting between them. CDR3 in DNA: TGTGCCAGCACACGGGACTCTGGAAACACCATATATTTT. Protein product: CASTRDSGNTIYF.

In nucleotides, the CDR3 is TGCGCCAGCAGCTTGGAGGCAGGGGGCCTCCCAATGAATAATTCACCCCTCCACTTT. Amino acids: CASSLEAGGLPMNNSPLHF. V is TRBV5-1 and J is TRBJ1-6; TRBD1 agrees at 8 bases. V was pared by 0 bases and J by 5 bases, with 13 bases of the junction left unmatched. Germline V CDR1 and CDR2: SGHRS, YFSETQ. The CDR3 contains 19 residues.

The V and J genes are TRBV9 and TRBJ1-6, with D possibly TRBD1 on 5 matching bases. From germline, CDR1 is SGDLS and CDR2 YYNGEE. This CDR3 is built from 17 residues. Trimming took off 4 bases at V and 4 bases at J, with 18 bases between the two ends. DNA of the CDR3: TGTGCCAGCAGCCCCCATGGGGGGTCAACTTATAATTCACCCCTCCACTTT. Its protein is CASSPHGGSTYNSPLHF. Supplemented by reference TRBV9 and TRBJ1-6, the full variable domain reads DSGVTQTPKHLITATGQRVTLRCSPRSGDLSVYWYQQSLDQGLQFLIQYYNGEERAKGNILERFSAQQFPDLHSELNLSSLELGDSALYFCASSPHGGSTYNSPLHFGNGTRLTVT.

V and J are TRBV2 and TRBJ1-1; D possibly corresponds to TRBD1 (6 bases). There are 15 residues in the CDR3. The V gene lost 7 bases and the J gene lost 6 bases, with 21 bases spanning the gap. Germline-derived CDR1 and CDR2 are SNHLY and FYNNEI. This chain's CDR3 is CASNLEGTGLAEAFF. The CDR3 DNA reads as TGTGCCAGCAACCTAGAGGGAACAGGGCTGGCTGAAGCTTTCTTT. The full variable domain, completed using reference TRBV2 and TRBJ1-1, is EPEVTQTPSHQVTQMGQEVILRCVPISNHLYFYWYRQILGQKVEFLVSFYNNEISEKSEIFDDQFSVERPDGSNFTLKIRSTKLEDSAMYFCASNLEGTGLAEAFFGQGTRLTVV.

This chain uses TRBV19 with TRBJ2-1, with D maybe TRBD2 (6 bases). V lost 4 bases to trimming and J lost 9 bases, with 13 bases between them. In germline, CDR1 is LNHDA, CDR2 SQIVND (reference sequence). This CDR3 comprises 13 residues. The CDR3 spells CASSTRGGFEQFF. The CDR3, as DNA: TGTGCCAGTAGTACGCGGGGCGGGTTTGAGCAGTTCTTC. The full variable domain, rest sourced from reference TRBV19 and TRBJ2-1, is DGGITQSPKYLFRKEGQNVTLSCEQNLNHDAMYWYRQDPGQGLRLIYYSQIVNDFQKGDIAEGYSVSREKKESFPLTVTSAQKNPTAFYLCASSTRGGFEQFFGPGTRLTVL.

This chain links TRBV24-1 with TRBJ2-7; no reliable D call. Per the germline V gene, CDR1 is KGHDR and CDR2 is SFDVKD. Trimming pared 3 bases from V and 0 bases from J, leaving 8 bases between. The CDR3 is made up of 14 amino acids. The CDR3 DNA sequence: TGTGCCACCAGTGATGCCAGGCGCTCCTACGAGCAGTACTTC. It specifies CATSDARRSYEQYF.

In its sample, this clone was seen once. The V and J genes are TRBV4-1 and TRBJ1-5, with 9 bases matching TRBD1. Germline CDR1 and CDR2: MGHRA and YSYEKL. V lost 1 base, J lost 7 bases, and 2 bases stayed unmatched. This CDR3 region has 14 residues. CDR3 in DNA: TGCGCCAGCAGCCAAGGGGACAGGGTCCAGCCCCAGCATTTT. Translated, it gives CASSQGDRVQPQHF.

The rearrangement links TRBV7-3 to TRBJ2-3, with D hard to call. Looked up from germline, CDR1 is SGHTA and CDR2 is FQGTGA. The CDR3 extends over 15 amino acids. V lost 3 bases and J 0 bases, leaving 10 bases between the germline ends. The CDR3 spells CASSFHSLSTDTQYF. The CDR3 DNA reads as TGTGCCAGCAGCTTTCACAGCCTGAGCACAGATACGCAGTATTTT.

V gene TRBV11-2 combines with J gene TRBJ1-6, with 8 positions matching TRBD1. V was clipped by 2 bases and J by 7 bases; unmatched bases: 7. Germline CDR1 reads SGHAT; CDR2 reads FQNNGV. This CDR3 has 16 amino acids. DNA for the CDR3: TGTGCCAGCAGCTTATCCGGGACAGGACCAAATTCACCCCTCCACTTT. Residues: CASSLSGTGPNSPLHF. Complete variable domain (other parts from reference TRBV11-2 and TRBJ1-6): EAGVAQSPRYKIIEKRQSVAFWCNPISGHATLYWYQQILGQGPKLLIQFQNNGVVDDSQLPKDRFSAERLKGVDSTLKIQPAKLEDSAVYLCASSLSGTGPNSPLHFGNGTRLTVT.

The chain combines TRBV5-4 with TRBJ1-1, with no clear D. V shed 7 bases and J shed 1 base, with 14 bases lying between them. Germline CDR1 reads SGHNT; CDR2 reads YYREEE (reference sequence). CDR3 size: 14 residues. The CDR3 sequence is CASRQDTENTEAFF. CDR3 bases: TGTGCCAGCCGTCAAGACACCGAGAACACTGAAGCTTTCTTT. The variable domain in full, completed from reference TRBV5-4 and TRBJ1-1, reads ETGVTQSPTHLIKTRGQQVTLRCSSQSGHNTVSWYQQALGQGPQFIFQYYREEENGRGNFPPRFSGLQFPNYSSELNVNALELDDSALYLCASRQDTENTEAFFGQGTRLTVV.

The gene calls are TRBV11-2 and TRBJ2-7; TRBD2 matches 14 bases. V trimming: 5 bases; J trimming: 5 bases; junction bases outside the gene matches: 8. Germline V lookup: CDR1 SGHAT, CDR2 FQNNGV. This CDR3 region has 16 residues. The CDR3 nucleotides read TGTGCCAGCAGCGTACCGGGACTAGCGGGAGCGAACGAGCAGTACTTC. It codes for CASSVPGLAGANEQYF.

The genes are TRBV7-3 and TRBJ2-7; 7 bases map to TRBD1. This CDR3 has 14 amino acids. V dropped 4 bases and J dropped 2; count of bases not matched to a gene: 5. Per germline, CDR1 SGHTA and CDR2 FQGTGA. The CDR3 DNA reads as TGTGCCAGCAGCTGGGGGACAGTTCCCTACGAGCAGTACTTC. This gives the protein CASSWGTVPYEQYF.

This clone was found once. The chain employs TRBV6-5 and TRBJ1-1; maybe TRBD1 (5 bases). The germline V gene has CDR1 MNHEY and CDR2 SVGAGI. V gave up 5 bases and J gave up 5 bases, with 12 bases separating them. The CDR3 runs to 13 residues. The CDR3 loop reads CASSPGILTEAFF. The CDR3 DNA sequence: TGTGCCAGCAGTCCAGGGATATTAACTGAAGCTTTCTTT.

V is TRBV9 and J is TRBJ1-5; TRBD1 aligns across 7 bases. The germline CDR1 and CDR2 sequences are SGDLS and YYNGEE. This CDR3 contains 15 residues. V gave up 4 bases and J gave up 6 bases; unmatched junction bases: 10. CDR3 coding DNA: TGTGCCAGCAGCCCCTTCGGACAGGTGGGTCAGCCCCAGCATTTT. Its protein is CASSPFGQVGQPQHF. The full variable domain, rest sourced from reference TRBV9 and TRBJ1-5, is DSGVTQTPKHLITATGQRVTLRCSPRSGDLSVYWYQQSLDQGLQFLIQYYNGEERAKGNILERFSAQQFPDLHSELNLSSLELGDSALYFCASSPFGQVGQPQHFGDGTRLSIL.

Written as DNA, the CDR3 is TGTGCCAGCAGCTTGGAGCCGCCGAGCTCCTATAATTCACCCCTCCACTTT. Amino acids: CASSLEPPSSYNSPLHF. The V gene is TRBV5-5, the J gene TRBJ1-6; D gene unclear. The germline CDR1 and CDR2 sequences are SGHKS and YYEKEE (reference sequence). The CDR3 loop spans 17 amino acids. The ends were cut back, 0 bases at V and 0 bases at J, with 10 bases in the middle.

This chain connects TRBV28 to TRBJ1-6; no definite D call. This CDR3 comprises 14 residues. Germline V CDR1 and CDR2: MDHEN, SYDVKM. The V and J ends lost 4 bases and 10 bases respectively, with 14 bases between them. CDR3 sequence: CASSSTTSRSPLHF. In nucleotides, the CDR3 is TGTGCCAGCAGTTCCACCACCTCGAGATCACCCCTCCACTTT.

This sequence joins TRBV11-1 and TRBJ2-5; possible D gene TRBD1, 6 bases. The V end lost 5 bases, the J end lost 2 bases, and 12 bases lay between the germline ends. This CDR3 spans 14 amino acids. Germline V gene data show CDR1 as SGHAT and CDR2 as FQDESV (reference sequence). The CDR3 DNA is TGTGCCAGCAGCGGTAACGGACAGCAAGAGACCCAGTACTTC. Translated, it gives CASSGNGQQETQYF.

V and J are TRBV29-1 and TRBJ1-2, with 9 bases matching TRBD1. Germline CDR1 is SQVTM and CDR2 is ANQGSEA. With V trimmed by 3 bases and J by 4 bases, 6 bases remained unmatched. This CDR3 spans 14 amino acids. For the CDR3, the DNA is TGCAGCGTTGACTCTGAGGGACAGGGCTATGGCTACACCTTC. Encoded protein: CSVDSEGQGYGYTF.

J is TRBJ2-1 and V is TRBV6-5; 10 bases are shared with TRBD2. The trim removed 0 bases at V and 8 bases at J, leaving 4 bases unmatched. Germline CDR1 MNHEY, CDR2 SVGAGI. The CDR3 extends over 15 amino acids. DNA of the CDR3: TGTGCCAGCAGTTACTCCCTAGCGGGAGAGTATGAGCAGTTCTTC. This sequence encodes CASSYSLAGEYEQFF.

This rearrangement joins TRBV28 to TRBJ2-5, with 11 bases aligning to TRBD1. V lost 1 base to trimming and J lost 4 bases; unmatched junction nucleotides: 8. Germline loops: CDR1 MDHEN, CDR2 SYDVKM. The CDR3 is 17 amino acids. The CDR3 here is CASSLSGQGVRGETQYF. For the CDR3, the DNA is TGTGCCAGCAGTTTATCGGGACAGGGGGTTAGGGGAGAGACCCAGTACTTC.

The chain has TRBV4-2 and TRBJ1-1, with a tentative D call TRBD1 (6 bases). The V end lost 0 bases, the J end lost 6 bases, and 11 bases lay between the germline ends. CDR3 length: 14 amino acids. Germline V gene data show CDR1 as LGHNA and CDR2 as YNFKEQ. CDR3 residues: CASSQDRGWAEAFF. CDR3 coding DNA: TGTGCCAGCAGCCAAGACAGGGGATGGGCTGAAGCTTTCTTT.

This rearrangement joins TRBV2 to TRBJ2-5; D ambiguous. Germline V CDR1 and CDR2: SNHLY, FYNNEI. This CDR3 has 13 amino acids. Trimming took off 7 bases at V and 1 base at J, with 10 bases between the two ends. The CDR3, as DNA: TGTGCCAGCAACACCCGATTCCAAGAGACCCAGTACTTC. Translating gives CASNTRFQETQYF.